This entry lists 9 T cell receptor beta chains sequenced from one sample in a study of CD4+ T cells in melanoma. The table came from immunoSEQ multiplex PCR; TCRdb's copy has only in-frame clones and leaves some out. The sample contains 4,800 or so clones, 62% of which appear only once. Material: cells from a culture (not recorded whether cultured in vitro). The source is a human donor with melanoma.

The DNA for the CDR3 is TGTGCCACCAGCAGAGCGGCCAGGGTTGAAGCTTTCTTT. Protein: CATSRAARVEAFF. This rearrangement joins TRBV15 to TRBJ1-1; tentative D call: TRBD1 (5 bases). Trimming removed 1 base from V and 7 bases from J, with 10 bases in between. CDR3 length equals 13 residues. Germline V gene sequence: CDR1 LNHNV, CDR2 YYDKDF (reference sequence). The variable domain in full, completed from reference TRBV15 and TRBJ1-1, reads DAMVIQNPRYQVTQFGKPVTLSCSQTLNHNVMYWYQQKSSQAPKLLFHYYDKDFNNEADTPDNFQSRRPNTSFCFLDIRSPGLGDTAMYLCATSRAARVEAFFGQGTRLTVV.

The chain has TRBV19 and TRBJ1-5; D uncertain. The CDR3 contains 14 residues. Germline V gene lookup returns CDR1 LNHDA and CDR2 SQIVND (reference sequence). The ends were cut back, 5 bases at V and 7 bases at J, with 15 bases in the middle. Written as DNA, the CDR3 is TGTGCCAGTAGTTCAAACCCGGTCGGGCAGCCCCAGCATTTT. Translating it yields CASSSNPVGQPQHF.

This clone appeared a few times. The chain employs TRBV29-1 and TRBJ2-1, with no clear D. Looked up from germline, CDR1 is SQVTM and CDR2 is ANQGSEA. This CDR3 contains 15 residues. Between the trimmed V and J ends, which lost 5 bases and 1 base, there was a span of 15 bases. Here the CDR3 reads CSVSSSWSSYNEQFF. The CDR3 coding sequence is TGCAGCGTTTCCTCGTCATGGAGTTCCTACAATGAGCAGTTCTTC.

This chain joins TRBV25-1 and TRBJ1-2, with a tentative D call TRBD1 (6 bases). Germline lookup yields CDR1 MGHDK and CDR2 SYGVNS. This CDR3 region has 13 residues. The ends were cut back, 3 bases at V and 5 bases at J, with 10 bases in the middle. The CDR3 here is CASSDYREYGYTF. CDR3 coding DNA: TGTGCCAGCAGTGACTACAGGGAGTATGGCTACACCTTC.

The chain employs TRBV30 and TRBJ1-4; 7 positions match TRBD1. The CDR3 loop spans 13 amino acids. J lost 7 bases, V lost 2 bases, and 4 bases had no gene match. Per germline, CDR1 GTSNPN and CDR2 SVGIG (reference sequence). Here the CDR3 reads CAWSRGHGEKLFF. DNA of the CDR3: TGTGCCTGGAGTAGGGGGCACGGTGAAAAACTGTTTTTT.

The rearrangement links TRBV28 to TRBJ1-1; TRBD1 aligns across 9 bases. Germline trimming cut 6 bases from V and 7 bases from J; bases unmatched to any gene: 12. CDR3 length: 15 residues. Germline V gene data show CDR1 as MDHEN and CDR2 as SYDVKM. CDR3: CASSLTHRGLGEAFF. Written as DNA, the CDR3 is TGTGCCAGCAGCTTGACCCACAGGGGGCTGGGTGAAGCTTTCTTT.

This clone showed up just a few times. The rearrangement uses TRBV12-3 or TRBV12-4 and TRBJ2-7; no clear D gene. The CDR3 consists of 11 residues. V shed 4 bases and J shed 7 bases, with 8 bases lying between them. The CDR3 loop is CASSSGREQYF. In nucleotides, the CDR3 is TGTGCCAGCAGTTCCGGGCGGGAGCAGTACTTC.

J is TRBJ2-7 and V is TRBV18; weak D call: TRBD1 (6 bases). V was trimmed by 5 bases and J by 6 bases, leaving 11 bases between them. The CDR3 runs 12 residues. The V gene's germline CDR1 is KGHSH and CDR2 LQKENI. The CDR3: CASSVQGTEQYF. The CDR3 DNA is TGTGCCAGCTCAGTACAGGGTACCGAGCAGTACTTC.

This rearrangement joins TRBV4-3 to TRBJ1-2; D is uncertain. Germline-derived CDR1 and CDR2 are LGHNA and YSLEER. The CDR3 spans 14 residues. The V gene lost 1 base and the J gene lost 6 bases, with 12 bases spanning the gap. The CDR3 region is CASSQAWGYDGYTF. DNA for the CDR3: TGCGCCAGCAGCCAAGCTTGGGGTTACGATGGCTACACCTTC.